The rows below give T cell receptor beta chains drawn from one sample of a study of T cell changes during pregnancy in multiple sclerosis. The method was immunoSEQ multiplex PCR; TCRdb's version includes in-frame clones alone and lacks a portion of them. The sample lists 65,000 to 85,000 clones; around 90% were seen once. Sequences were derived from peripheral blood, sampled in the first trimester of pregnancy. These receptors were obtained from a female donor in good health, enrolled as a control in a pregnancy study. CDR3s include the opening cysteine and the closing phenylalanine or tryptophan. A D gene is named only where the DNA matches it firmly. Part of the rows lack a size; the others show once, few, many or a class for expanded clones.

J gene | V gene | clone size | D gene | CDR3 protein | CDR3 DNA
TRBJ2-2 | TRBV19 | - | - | CASSAIAGSGGELFF | TGTGCCAGTAGTGCTATCGCAGGGTCTGGCGGGGAGCTGTTTTTT
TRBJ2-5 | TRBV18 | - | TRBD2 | CASSPERTSGRKTQYF | TGTGCCAGCTCACCAGAGCGGACTAGCGGGAGGAAGACCCAGTACTTC
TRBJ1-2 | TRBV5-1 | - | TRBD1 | CASSLGWLGTEQDGYTF | TGCGCCAGCAGCTTGGGTTGGCTGGGGACAGAGCAGGATGGCTACACCTTC
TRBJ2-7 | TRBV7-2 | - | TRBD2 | CASSLVGGLVYEQYF | TGTGCCAGCAGCTTAGTAGGGGGACTAGTCTACGAGCAGTACTTC
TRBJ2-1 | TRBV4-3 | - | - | CASSQARGAYNEQFF | TGCGCCAGCAGCCAAGCCCGAGGCGCCTACAATGAGCAGTTCTTC
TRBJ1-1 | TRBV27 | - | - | CASSFTGTTEAFF | TGTGCCAGCAGTTTCACAGGGACCACTGAAGCTTTCTTT
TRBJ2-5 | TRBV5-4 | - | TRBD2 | CASSRDLAGGPRETQYF | TGTGCCAGCAGCCGGGATCTAGCGGGAGGGCCGAGAGAGACCCAGTACTTC
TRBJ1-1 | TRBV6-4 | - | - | CASSPQAMNTEAFF | TGTGCCAGCAGTCCACAGGCTATGAACACTGAAGCTTTCTTT
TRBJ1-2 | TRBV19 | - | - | CASSTPGQNSDRYGYTF | TGTGCCAGTAGTACTCCTGGACAGAACTCAGACAGATATGGCTACACCTTC
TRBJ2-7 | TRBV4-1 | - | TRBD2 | CASSQDVGGVSEQYF | TGCGCCAGCAGCCAAGATGTGGGGGGGGTTAGCGAGCAGTACTTC
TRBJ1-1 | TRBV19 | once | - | CASSTTSNTEAFF | TGTGCCAGTAGTACCACGAGTAACACTGAAGCTTTCTTT
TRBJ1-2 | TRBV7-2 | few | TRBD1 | CASSLADREAGYTF | TGTGCCAGCAGCTTAGCGGACAGGGAGGCTGGCTACACCTTC
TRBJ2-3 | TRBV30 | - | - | CAWNKGVPTDTQYF | TGTGCCTGGAACAAAGGGGTCCCCACAGATACGCAGTATTTT
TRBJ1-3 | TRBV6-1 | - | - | CASSELPITGGSGNTIYF | TGTGCCAGCAGTGAACTTCCAATCACGGGGGGCTCTGGAAACACCATATATTTT
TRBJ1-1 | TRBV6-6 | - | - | CASSYEGGIEAFF | TGTGCCAGCAGTTACGAGGGGGGGATTGAAGCTTTCTTT
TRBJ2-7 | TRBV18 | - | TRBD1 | CASSPTPGQGSHEQYF | TGTGCCAGCTCACCAACCCCGGGACAGGGATCGCACGAGCAGTACTTC
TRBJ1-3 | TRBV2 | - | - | CASRARQASGNTIYF | TGTGCCAGCAGGGCCAGACAGGCGTCTGGAAACACCATATATTTT
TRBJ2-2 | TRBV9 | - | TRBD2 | CASTQVAGGGIGELFF | TGTGCCAGCACCCAAGTAGCGGGAGGTGGTATCGGGGAGCTGTTTTTT
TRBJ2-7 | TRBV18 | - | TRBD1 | CASSSRPGQGDEQYF | TGTGCCAGCTCATCCCGTCCGGGACAGGGCGATGAGCAGTACTTC
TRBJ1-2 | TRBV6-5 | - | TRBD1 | CASSYSGDRGLGYTF | TGTGCCAGCAGTTACTCGGGGGACAGGGGGCTCGGCTACACCTTC
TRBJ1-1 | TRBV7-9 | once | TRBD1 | CASSFLRVTGDKGREAFF | TGTGCCAGCAGCTTCCTAAGAGTAACAGGGGATAAGGGGAGGGAAGCTTTCTTT
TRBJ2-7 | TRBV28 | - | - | CASSFGGIRYEQYF | TGTGCCAGCAGTTTCGGCGGGATTCGCTACGAGCAGTACTTC
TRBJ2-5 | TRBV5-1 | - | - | CASSLGLSLNRETQYF | TGCGCCAGCAGCTTGGGCTTAAGTCTAAACCGGGAGACCCAGTACTTC
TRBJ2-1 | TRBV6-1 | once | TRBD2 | CASDGTSGGRNEQFF | TGTGCCAGCGATGGGACTAGCGGGGGTCGAAATGAGCAGTTCTTC
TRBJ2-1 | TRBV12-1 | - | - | CASSAGTASSSYNEQFF | TGTGCCAGCTCGGCAGGTACGGCGTCGAGCTCCTACAATGAGCAGTTCTTC
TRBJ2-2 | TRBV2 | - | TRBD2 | CASSRTSGGEDTGELFF | TGTGCCAGCAGTCGGACTAGCGGGGGCGAGGACACCGGGGAGCTGTTTTTT
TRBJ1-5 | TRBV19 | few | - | CASSPTGIEPQHF | TGTGCCAGTAGTCCTACAGGAATCGAGCCCCAGCATTTT
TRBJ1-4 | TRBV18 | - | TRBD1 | CASSRQGVIEKLFF | TGTGCCAGCTCACGACAGGGGGTAATCGAAAAACTGTTTTTT
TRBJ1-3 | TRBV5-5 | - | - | CASTPTEAARNTIYF | TGTGCCAGCACCCCAACGGAGGCGGCTAGAAACACCATATATTTT
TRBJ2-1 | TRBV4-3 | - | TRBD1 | CASSQGQGSSYNEQFF | TGCGCCAGCAGCCAAGGACAGGGGAGCTCCTACAATGAGCAGTTCTTC
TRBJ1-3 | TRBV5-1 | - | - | CAPSCRGGCHSGNTIYF | TGCGCCCCCTCCTGCCGGGGGGGGTGCCACTCTGGAAACACCATATATTTT
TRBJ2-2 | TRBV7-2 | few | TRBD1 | CASSTGVWGIGELFF | TGTGCCAGCAGCACAGGGGTTTGGGGAATCGGGGAGCTGTTTTTT
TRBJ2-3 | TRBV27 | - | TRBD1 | CASSSLYRGDTQYF | TGTGCCAGCAGTTCTCTTTACAGGGGGGATACGCAGTATTTT
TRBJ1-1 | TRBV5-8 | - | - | CASSLAGGAEAFF | TGTGCCAGCAGCTTGGCCGGGGGGGCTGAAGCTTTCTTT
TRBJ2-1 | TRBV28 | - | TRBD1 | CASRFRGTGNNEQFF | TGTGCCAGCAGATTTCGGGGGACAGGGAACAATGAGCAGTTCTTC
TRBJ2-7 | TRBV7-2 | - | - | CASSARDAYEQYF | TGTGCCAGCAGCGCCAGGGATGCCTACGAGCAGTACTTC
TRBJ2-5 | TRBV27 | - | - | CASSLSGQGGQETQYF | TGTGCCAGCAGTTTATCTGGACAGGGAGGGCAAGAGACCCAGTACTTC
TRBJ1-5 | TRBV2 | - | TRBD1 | CASRQGTGRQPQHF | TGTGCCAGCAGACAAGGGACAGGGCGTCAGCCCCAGCATTTT
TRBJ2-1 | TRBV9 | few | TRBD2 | CASSVNPTSGIEQFF | TGTGCCAGCAGCGTAAATCCTACTAGCGGTATTGAGCAGTTCTTC
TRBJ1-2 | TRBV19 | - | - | CASSTSNYGYTF | TGTGCCAGTAGTACCTCTAACTATGGCTACACCTTC
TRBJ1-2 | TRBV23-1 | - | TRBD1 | CASRHGTGAPSLYGYTF | TGCGCCAGCAGACACGGGACAGGGGCGCCGTCCCTCTATGGCTACACCTTC
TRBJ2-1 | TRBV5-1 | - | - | CASSLGNTGSSYNEQFF | TGCGCCAGCAGCTTGGGGAATACAGGGAGCTCCTACAATGAGCAGTTCTTC
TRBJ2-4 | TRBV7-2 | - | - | CASSPEGAVGNIQYF | TGTGCCAGCAGCCCGGAGGGGGCAGTAGGAAACATTCAGTACTTC
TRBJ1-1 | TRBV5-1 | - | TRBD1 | CASSLVFSDRGEAEAFF | TGCGCCAGCAGCTTGGTATTTAGCGACAGGGGAGAGGCTGAAGCTTTCTTT
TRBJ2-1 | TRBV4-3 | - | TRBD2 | CASSQSGLAEREQFF | TGCGCCAGCAGCCAATCCGGACTAGCGGAGAGAGAGCAGTTCTTC
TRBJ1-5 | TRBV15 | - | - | CATSRGAGDSNQPQHF | TGTGCCACCAGCAGAGGGGCAGGGGACAGCAATCAGCCCCAGCATTTT